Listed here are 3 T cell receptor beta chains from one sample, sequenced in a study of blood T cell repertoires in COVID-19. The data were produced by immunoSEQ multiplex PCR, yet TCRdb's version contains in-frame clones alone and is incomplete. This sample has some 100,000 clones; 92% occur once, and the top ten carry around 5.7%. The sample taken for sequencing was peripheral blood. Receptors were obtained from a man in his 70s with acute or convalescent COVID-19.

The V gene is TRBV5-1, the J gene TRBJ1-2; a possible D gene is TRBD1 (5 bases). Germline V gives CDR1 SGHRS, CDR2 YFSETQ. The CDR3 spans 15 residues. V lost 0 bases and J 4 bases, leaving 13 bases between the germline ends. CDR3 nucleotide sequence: TGCGCCAGCAGCTTGGCCCGGGGGGAGCTCTATGGCTACACCTTC. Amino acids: CASSLARGELYGYTF.

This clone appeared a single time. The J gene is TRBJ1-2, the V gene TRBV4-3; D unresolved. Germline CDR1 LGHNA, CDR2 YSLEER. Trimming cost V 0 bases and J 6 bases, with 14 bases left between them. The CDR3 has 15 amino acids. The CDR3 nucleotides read TGCGCCAGCAGCCAAGAATTTGGAGGGTGGGATGGCTACACCTTC. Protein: CASSQEFGGWDGYTF.

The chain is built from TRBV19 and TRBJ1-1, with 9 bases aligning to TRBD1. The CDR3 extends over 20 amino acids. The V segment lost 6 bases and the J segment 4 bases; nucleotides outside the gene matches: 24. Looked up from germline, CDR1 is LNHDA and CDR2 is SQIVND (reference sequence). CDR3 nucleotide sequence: TGTGCCAGTAGCGTGGGGTGGGGACAGGGAGATTCTCCAAGTGGCACTGAAGCTTTCTTT. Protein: CASSVGWGQGDSPSGTEAFF.